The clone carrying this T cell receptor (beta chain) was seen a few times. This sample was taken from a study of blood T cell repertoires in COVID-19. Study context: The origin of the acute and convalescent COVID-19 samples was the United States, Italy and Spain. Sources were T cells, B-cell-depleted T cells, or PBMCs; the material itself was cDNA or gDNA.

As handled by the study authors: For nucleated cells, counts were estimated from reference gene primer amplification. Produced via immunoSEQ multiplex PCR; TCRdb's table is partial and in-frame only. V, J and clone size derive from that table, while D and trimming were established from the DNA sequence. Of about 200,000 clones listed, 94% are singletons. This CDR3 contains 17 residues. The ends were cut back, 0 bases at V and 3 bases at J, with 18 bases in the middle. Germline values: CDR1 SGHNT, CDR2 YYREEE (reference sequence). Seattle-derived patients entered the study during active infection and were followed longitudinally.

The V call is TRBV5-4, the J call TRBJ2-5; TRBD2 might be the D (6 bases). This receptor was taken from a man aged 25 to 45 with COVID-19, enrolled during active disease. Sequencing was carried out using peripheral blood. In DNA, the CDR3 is TGTGCCAGCAGCTTGGAATATACGGGGACGGGGGAAGAGACCCAGTACTTC. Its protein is CASSLEYTGTGEETQYF.